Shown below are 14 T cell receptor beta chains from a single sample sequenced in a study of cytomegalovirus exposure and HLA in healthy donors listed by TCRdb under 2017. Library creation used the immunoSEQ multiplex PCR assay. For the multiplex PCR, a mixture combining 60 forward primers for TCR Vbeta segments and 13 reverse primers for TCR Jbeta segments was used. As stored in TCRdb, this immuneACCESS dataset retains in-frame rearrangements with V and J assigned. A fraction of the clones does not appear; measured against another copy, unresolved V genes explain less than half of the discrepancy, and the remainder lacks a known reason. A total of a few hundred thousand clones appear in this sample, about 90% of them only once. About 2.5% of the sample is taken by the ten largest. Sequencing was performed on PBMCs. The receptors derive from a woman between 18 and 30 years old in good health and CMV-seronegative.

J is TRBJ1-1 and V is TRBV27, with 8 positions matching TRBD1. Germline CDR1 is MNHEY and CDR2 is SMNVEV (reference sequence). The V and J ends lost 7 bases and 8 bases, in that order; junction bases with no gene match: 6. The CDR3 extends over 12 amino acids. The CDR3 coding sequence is TGTGCCAGCATAGCAGGGGGCAACGAAGCTTTCTTT. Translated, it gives CASIAGGNEAFF.

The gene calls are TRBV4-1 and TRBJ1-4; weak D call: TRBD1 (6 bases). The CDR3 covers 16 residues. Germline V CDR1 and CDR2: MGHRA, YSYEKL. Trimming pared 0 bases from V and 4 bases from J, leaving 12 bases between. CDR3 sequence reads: CASSQDQGRGNEKLFF. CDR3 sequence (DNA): TGCGCCAGCAGCCAAGATCAGGGGAGGGGTAATGAAAAACTGTTTTTT.

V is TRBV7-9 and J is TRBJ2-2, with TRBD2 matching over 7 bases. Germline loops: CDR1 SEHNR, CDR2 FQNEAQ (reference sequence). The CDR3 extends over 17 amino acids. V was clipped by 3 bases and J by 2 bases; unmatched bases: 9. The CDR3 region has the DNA TGTGCCAGCAGCTTCGGGGGGAGGCAGACCAACACCGGGGAGCTGTTTTTT. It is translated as CASSFGGRQTNTGELFF.

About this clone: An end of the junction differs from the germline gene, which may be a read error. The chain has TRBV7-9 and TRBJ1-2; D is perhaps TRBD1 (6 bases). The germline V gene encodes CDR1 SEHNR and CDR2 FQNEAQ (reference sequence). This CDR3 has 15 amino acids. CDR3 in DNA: TGTGCCGGCAGCCAGCGGGACACCTCTAACTATGGCTACACCTTC. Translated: CAGSQRDTSNYGYTF.

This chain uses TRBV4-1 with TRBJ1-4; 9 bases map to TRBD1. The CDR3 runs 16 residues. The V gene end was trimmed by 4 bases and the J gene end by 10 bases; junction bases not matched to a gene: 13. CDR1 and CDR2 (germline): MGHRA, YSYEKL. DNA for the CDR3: TGCGCCAGCAGCCGGGGGACCGGGACAGGGATTGTAAAACTGTTTTTT. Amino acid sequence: CASSRGTGTGIVKLFF.

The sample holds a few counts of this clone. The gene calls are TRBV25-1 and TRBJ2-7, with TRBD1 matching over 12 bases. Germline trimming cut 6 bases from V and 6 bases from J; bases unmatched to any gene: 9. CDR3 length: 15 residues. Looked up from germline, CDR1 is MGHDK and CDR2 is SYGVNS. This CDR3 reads CASSVPGTGGSEQYF. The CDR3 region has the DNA TGTGCCAGCAGCGTACCCGGGACAGGGGGCTCCGAGCAGTACTTC.

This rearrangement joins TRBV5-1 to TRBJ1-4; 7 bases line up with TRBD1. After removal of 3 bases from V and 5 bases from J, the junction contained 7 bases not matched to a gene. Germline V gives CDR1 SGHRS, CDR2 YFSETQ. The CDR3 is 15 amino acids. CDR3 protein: CASSSAGGRNEKLFF. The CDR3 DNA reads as TGCGCCAGCAGCTCGGCAGGGGGGAGAAATGAAAAACTGTTTTTT.

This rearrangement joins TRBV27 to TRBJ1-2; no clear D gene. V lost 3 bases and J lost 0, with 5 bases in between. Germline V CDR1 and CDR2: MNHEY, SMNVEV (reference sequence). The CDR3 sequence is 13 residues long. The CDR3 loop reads CASSFGANYGYTF. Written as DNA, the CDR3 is TGTGCCAGCAGTTTCGGGGCTAACTATGGCTACACCTTC.

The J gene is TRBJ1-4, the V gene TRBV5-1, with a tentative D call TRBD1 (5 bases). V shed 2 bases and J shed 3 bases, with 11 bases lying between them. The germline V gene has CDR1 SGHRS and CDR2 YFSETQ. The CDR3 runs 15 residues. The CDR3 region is CASSLGRGSNEKLFF. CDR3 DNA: TGCGCCAGCAGCTTAGGTAGGGGATCTAATGAAAAACTGTTTTTT. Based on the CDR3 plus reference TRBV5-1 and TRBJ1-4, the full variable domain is KAGVTQTPRYLIKTRGQQVTLSCSPISGHRSVSWYQQTPGQGLQFLFEYFSETQRNKGNFPGRFSGRQFSNSRSEMNVSTLELGDSALYLCASSLGRGSNEKLFFGSGTQLSVL.

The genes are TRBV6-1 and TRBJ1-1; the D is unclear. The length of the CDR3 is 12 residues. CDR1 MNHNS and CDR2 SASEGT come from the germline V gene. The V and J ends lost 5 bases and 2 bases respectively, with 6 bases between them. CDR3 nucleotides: TGTGCCAGCAGTCCCCATAACACTGAAGCTTTCTTT. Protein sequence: CASSPHNTEAFF.

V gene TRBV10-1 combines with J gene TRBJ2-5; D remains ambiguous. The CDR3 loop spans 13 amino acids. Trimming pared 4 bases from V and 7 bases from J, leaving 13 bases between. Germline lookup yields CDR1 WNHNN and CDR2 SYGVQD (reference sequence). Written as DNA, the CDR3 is TGCGCCAGCAGTGCCGCGGATTCTGGGACCCAGTACTTC. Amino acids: CASSAADSGTQYF.

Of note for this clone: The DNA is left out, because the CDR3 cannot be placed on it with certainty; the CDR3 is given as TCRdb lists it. Here the CDR3 reads CASSVGSGSYQQFF. This chain links TRBV9 with TRBJ2-1; TRBD2, as called in the table, went unchecked against the DNA. Termini included, the CDR3 measures 14 amino acids. Germline values: CDR1 SGDLS, CDR2 YYNGEE.

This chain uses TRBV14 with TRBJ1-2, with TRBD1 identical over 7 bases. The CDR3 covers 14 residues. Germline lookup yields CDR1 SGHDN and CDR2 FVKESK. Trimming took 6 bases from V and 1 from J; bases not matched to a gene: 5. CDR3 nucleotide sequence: TGTGCCAGCAGTCGGACAGGCGATAACTATGGCTACACCTTC. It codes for CASSRTGDNYGYTF.

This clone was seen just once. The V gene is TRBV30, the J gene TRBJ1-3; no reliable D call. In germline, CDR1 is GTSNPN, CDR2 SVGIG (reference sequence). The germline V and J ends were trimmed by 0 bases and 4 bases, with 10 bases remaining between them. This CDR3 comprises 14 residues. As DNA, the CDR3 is TGTGCCTGGAGTGTAAGTTCCCGGGGAAACACCATATATTTT. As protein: CAWSVSSRGNTIYF.